A selection of T cell receptor gamma chains follows, all from one sample in a study of Vδ1+ human thymocytes. TCRdb re-called clones from the multiplex PCR reads using CATT. The sample has about 27,000 gamma-chain clones, over 15% seen once. Sequencing was done on a sample of Vdelta1+ gamma-delta thymocytes from the thymus. These receptor sequences come from a boy in the first two years of life who had congenital heart surgery. CDR3s include the opening cysteine and the closing phenylalanine or tryptophan. The size entry is marked missing in some rows and otherwise reads once, few, many or a size class.

>TRGV4|once|TRGJ1/TRGJ2
TGTGCCACCTGGGACAGGCCCGTTTTTTATAAGAAACTCTTT
CATWDRPVFYKKLF
>TRGV2|.|TRGJ1/TRGJ2
TGTGCCACCTGGGACGGGTCCCGGGGTTATAAGAAGCTCTTT
CATWDGSRGYKKLF
>TRGV4|.|TRGJ1/TRGJ2
TGTGCCACCTGGGATGCATACCCCGTTTATTATAAGAAACTCTTT
CATWDAYPVYYKKLF
>TRGV2|.|TRGJ1/TRGJ2
TGTGCCACCTGGGACGGGCCGTTTGGATATAAGAAACTCTTT
CATWDGPFGYKKLF
>TRGV4|few|TRGJ1/TRGJ2
TGTGCCACCTGGGATGGGCCCTGTAAGAAACTCTTT
CATWDGPCKKLF
>TRGV3|.|TRGJ1/TRGJ2
TGTGCCACCTGGGACAGGCTGAAGGTTTATTATAAGAAACTCTTT
CATWDRLKVYYKKLF
>TRGV2|.|TRGJP2
TGTGCCACCTGGGACGCAAATACTAGTGATTGGATCAAGACGTTT
CATWDANTSDWIKTF
>TRGV3|.|TRGJ1/TRGJ2
TGTGCCACCTGGGAATTTGGGAAACTCTTT
CATWEFGKLF
>TRGV2|few|TRGJ1/TRGJ2
TGTGCCACCTGGGGCTCCAATTATAAGAAACTCTTT
CATWGSNYKKLF
>TRGV9|few|TRGJ1/TRGJ2
TGTGCCTTGTGGGAGGTGTTTGGGTATAAGAAACTCTTT
CALWEVFGYKKLF
>TRGV2|.|TRGJ1/TRGJ2
TGTGCCACCTGGGACGGGCTCTTAGGTTATAAGAAACTCTTT
CATWDGLLGYKKLF
>TRGV9|.|TRGJ1/TRGJ2
TGTGCCTTGTGGGAGGTGCACAGGAATTATTATAAGAAACTCTTT
CALWEVHRNYYKKLF
>TRGV4|few|TRGJP1
TGTGCCACCTGGGCCCTTGGTTGGTTCAAGATATTT
CATWALGWFKIF
>TRGV8|few|TRGJ1/TRGJ2
TGTGCCACCTGGTCCAGAAGATATTATAAGAAACTCTTT
CATWSRRYYKKLF
>TRGV8|.|TRGJ1/TRGJ2
TGTGCCACCTGGGATAGCGATAAGAAACTCTTT
CATWDSDKKLF
>TRGV8|.|TRGJP2
TGTGCCACCTGGGATCAACTAAGTAGTGATTGGATCAAGACGTTT
CATWDQLSSDWIKTF
>TRGV4|.|TRGJP1
TGTGCCACCTGGGTTGATACCACTGGTTGGTTCAAGATATTT
CATWVDTTGWFKIF
>TRGV9|.|TRGJ1/TRGJ2
TGTGCCTTGTGGGAGGTGCAGGGGGATTATTATAAGAAACTCTTT
CALWEVQGDYYKKLF
>TRGV2|.|TRGJ1/TRGJ2
TGTGCCACCTGGGACGGGCTACTACTGAATTATTATAAGAAACTCTTT
CATWDGLLLNYYKKLF
>TRGV9|few|TRGJ1/TRGJ2
TGTGCCTTGTGGGAACGAAAAAAGAAACTCTTT
CALWERKKKLF
>TRGV9|.|TRGJ1/TRGJ2
TGTGCCTTGTGGGAGGTACTTTATTATAAGAAACTCTTT
CALWEVLYYKKLF
>TRGV5|.|TRGJP1
TGTGCCACCTGGGACAGTCACACTGGTTGGTTCAAGATATTT
CATWDSHTGWFKIF
>TRGV5|.|TRGJ1/TRGJ2
TGTGCCACCTGGGCCCCGGTAGGGAATTATAAGAAACTCTTT
CATWAPVGNYKKLF
>TRGV9|.|TRGJ1/TRGJ2
TGTGCCCCCGTTGGAGGATATTATAAGAAACTCTTT
CAPVGGYYKKLF
>TRGV5|.|TRGJ1/TRGJ2
TGTGCCACCTGGGACAGGCCCTCTTTTTGGAAGAAACTCTTT
CATWDRPSFWKKLF
>TRGV2|.|TRGJ1/TRGJ2
TGTGCCACCTGGGACGGGCGGAACGCACCTAAGAAACTCTTT
CATWDGRNAPKKLF
>TRGV9|.|TRGJ1/TRGJ2
TGTGCCTTGTGGGAGGTGCTAAGTTATAAGAAACTCTTT
CALWEVLSYKKLF
>TRGV8|few|TRGJ1/TRGJ2
TGTGCCACCTGGGATAGGTGCCATTATAAGAAACTCTTT
CATWDRCHYKKLF